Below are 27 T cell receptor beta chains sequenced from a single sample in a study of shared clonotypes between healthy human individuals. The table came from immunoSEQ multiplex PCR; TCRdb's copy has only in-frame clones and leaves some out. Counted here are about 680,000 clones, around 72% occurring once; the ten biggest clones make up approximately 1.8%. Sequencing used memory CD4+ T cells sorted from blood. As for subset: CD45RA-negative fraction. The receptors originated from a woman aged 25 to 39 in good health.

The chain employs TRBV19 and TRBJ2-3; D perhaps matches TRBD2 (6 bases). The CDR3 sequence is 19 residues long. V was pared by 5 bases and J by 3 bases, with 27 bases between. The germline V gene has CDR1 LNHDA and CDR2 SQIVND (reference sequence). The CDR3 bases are TGTGCCAGTAGTTTAGGACTTTTAGCTGGAGGGCCCGTGACAGATACGCAGTATTTT. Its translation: CASSLGLLAGGPVTDTQYF.

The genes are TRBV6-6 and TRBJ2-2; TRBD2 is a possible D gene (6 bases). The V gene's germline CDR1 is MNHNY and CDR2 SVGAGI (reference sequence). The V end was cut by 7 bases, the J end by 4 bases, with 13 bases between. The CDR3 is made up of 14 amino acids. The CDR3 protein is CASNRGTGTGELFF. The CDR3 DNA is TGTGCCAGCAATCGGGGGACGGGCACCGGGGAGCTGTTTTTT.

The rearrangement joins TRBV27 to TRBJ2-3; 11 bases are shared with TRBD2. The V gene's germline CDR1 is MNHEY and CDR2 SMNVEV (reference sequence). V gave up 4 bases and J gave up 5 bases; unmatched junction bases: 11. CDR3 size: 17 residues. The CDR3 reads CASSSSFSGRALDTQYF. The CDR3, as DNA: TGTGCCAGCAGTTCTTCATTTAGCGGGAGGGCCTTAGATACGCAGTATTTT.

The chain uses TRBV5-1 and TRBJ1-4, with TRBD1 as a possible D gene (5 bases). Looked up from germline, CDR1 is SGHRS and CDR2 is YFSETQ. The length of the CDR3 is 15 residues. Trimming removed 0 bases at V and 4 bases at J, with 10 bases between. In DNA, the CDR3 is TGCGCCAGCAGCTTGGCGGGGGTGGATAATGAAAAACTGTTTTTT. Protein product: CASSLAGVDNEKLFF.

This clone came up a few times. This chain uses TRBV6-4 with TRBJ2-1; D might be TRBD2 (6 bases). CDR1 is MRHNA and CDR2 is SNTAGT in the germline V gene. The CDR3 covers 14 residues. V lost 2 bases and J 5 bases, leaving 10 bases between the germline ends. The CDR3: CASSDGGENNEQFF. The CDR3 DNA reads TGTGCCAGCAGTGACGGCGGGGAGAACAATGAGCAGTTCTTC.

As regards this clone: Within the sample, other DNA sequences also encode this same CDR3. The CDR3 here is CASGTNYGYTF. The CDR3 nucleotides are TGTGCCAGCGGGACAAACTATGGCTACACCTTC. The chain uses TRBV28 and TRBJ1-2; TRBD1 is a possible D gene (6 bases). Germline V CDR1 and CDR2: MDHEN, SYDVKM. The V and J ends lost 8 bases and 2 bases respectively, with 6 bases between them. The CDR3 is 11 residues long.

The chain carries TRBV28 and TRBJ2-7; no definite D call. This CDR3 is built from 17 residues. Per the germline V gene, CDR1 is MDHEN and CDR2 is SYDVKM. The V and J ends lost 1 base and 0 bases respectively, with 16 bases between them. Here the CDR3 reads CASSLSGLVGPSYEQYF. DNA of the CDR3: TGTGCCAGCAGTTTATCGGGCCTTGTAGGTCCCTCCTACGAGCAGTACTTC.

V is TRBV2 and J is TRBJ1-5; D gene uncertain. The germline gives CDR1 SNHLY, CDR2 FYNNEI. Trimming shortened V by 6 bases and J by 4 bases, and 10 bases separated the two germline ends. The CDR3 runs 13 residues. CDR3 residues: CASRFQANQPQHF. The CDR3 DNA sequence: TGTGCCAGCAGGTTCCAGGCTAATCAGCCCCAGCATTTT.

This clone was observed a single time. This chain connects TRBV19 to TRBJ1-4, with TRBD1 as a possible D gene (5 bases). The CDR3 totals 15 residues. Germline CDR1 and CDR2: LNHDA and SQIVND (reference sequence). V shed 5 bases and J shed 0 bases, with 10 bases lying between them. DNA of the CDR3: TGTGCCAGTAGTTTGACAGATGCAACTAATGAAAAACTGTTTTTT. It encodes CASSLTDATNEKLFF.

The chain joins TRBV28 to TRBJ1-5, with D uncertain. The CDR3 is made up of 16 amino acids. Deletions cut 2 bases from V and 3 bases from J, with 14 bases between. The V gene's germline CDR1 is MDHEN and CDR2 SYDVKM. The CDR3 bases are TGTGCCAGCAGTTTAAATAGGGCAGTTTACAATCAGCCCCAGCATTTT. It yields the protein CASSLNRAVYNQPQHF.

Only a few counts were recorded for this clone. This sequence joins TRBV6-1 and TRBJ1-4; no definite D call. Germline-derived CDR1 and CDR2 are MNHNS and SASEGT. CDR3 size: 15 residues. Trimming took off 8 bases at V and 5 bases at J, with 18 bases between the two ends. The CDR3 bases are TGTGCCAGCGGATCCTCCGGGCCCCTCAATGAAAAACTGTTTTTT. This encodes CASGSSGPLNEKLFF.

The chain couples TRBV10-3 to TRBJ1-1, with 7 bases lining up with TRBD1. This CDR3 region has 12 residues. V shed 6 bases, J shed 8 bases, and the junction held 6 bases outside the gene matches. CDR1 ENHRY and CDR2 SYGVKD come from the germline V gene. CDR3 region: CAIRVGGGEAFF. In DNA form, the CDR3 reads TGTGCCATCAGGGTAGGGGGCGGAGAAGCTTTCTTT.

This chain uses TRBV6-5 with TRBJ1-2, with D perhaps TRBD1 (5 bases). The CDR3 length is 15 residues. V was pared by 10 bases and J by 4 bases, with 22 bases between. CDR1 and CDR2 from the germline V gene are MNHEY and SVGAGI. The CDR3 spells CAIRPGRVPSYGYTF. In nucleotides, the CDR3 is TGTGCCATTCGGCCTGGCAGGGTCCCATCCTATGGCTACACCTTC.

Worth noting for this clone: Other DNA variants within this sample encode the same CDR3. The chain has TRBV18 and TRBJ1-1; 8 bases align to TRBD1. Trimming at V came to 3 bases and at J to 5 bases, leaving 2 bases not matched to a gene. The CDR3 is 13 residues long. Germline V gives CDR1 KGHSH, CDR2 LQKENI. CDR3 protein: CASSPGQGTEAFF. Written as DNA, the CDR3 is TGTGCCAGCTCACCTGGACAGGGAACTGAAGCTTTCTTT.

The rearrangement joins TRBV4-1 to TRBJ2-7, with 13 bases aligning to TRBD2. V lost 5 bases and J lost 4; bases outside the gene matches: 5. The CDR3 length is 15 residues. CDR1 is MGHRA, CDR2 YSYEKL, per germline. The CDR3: CASSNPTSGRYEQYF. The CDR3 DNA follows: TGCGCCAGCAGCAACCCGACTAGCGGGAGGTACGAGCAGTACTTC.

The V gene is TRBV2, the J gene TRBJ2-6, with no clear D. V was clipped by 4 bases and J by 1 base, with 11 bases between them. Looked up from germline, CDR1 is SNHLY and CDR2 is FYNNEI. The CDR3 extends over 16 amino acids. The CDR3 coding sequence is TGTGCCAGCAGTGGCTCTCTCGGGTCTGGGGCCAACGTCCTGACTTTC. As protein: CASSGSLGSGANVLTF.

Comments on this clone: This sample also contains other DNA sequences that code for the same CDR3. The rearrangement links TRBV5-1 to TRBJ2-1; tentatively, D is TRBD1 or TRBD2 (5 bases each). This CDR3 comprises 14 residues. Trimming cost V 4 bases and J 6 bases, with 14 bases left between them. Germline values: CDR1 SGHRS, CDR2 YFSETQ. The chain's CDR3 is CASSPGTEGNEQFF. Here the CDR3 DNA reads TGCGCCAGCAGCCCCGGGACCGAGGGCAATGAGCAGTTCTTC.

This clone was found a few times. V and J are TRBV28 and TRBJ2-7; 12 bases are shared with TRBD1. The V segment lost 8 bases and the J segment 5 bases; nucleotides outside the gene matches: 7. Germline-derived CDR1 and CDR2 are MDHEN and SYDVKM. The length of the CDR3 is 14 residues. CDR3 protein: CASLPGQGAHEQYF. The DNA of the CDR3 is TGTGCCAGCTTACCGGGACAGGGGGCCCACGAGCAGTACTTC.

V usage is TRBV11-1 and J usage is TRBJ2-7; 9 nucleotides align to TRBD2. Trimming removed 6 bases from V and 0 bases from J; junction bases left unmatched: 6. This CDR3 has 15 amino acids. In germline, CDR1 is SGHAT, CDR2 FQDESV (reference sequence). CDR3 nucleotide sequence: TGTGCCAGCAGTGTTAGCGGGAGCCCCTCCTACGAGCAGTACTTC. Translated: CASSVSGSPSYEQYF.

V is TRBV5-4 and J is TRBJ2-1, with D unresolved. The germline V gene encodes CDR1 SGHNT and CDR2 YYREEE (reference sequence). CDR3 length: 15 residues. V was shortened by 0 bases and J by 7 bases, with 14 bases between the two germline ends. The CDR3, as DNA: TGTGCCAGCAGCTTGGCTGCTGAAGTATTTAATGAGCAGTTCTTC. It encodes CASSLAAEVFNEQFF.

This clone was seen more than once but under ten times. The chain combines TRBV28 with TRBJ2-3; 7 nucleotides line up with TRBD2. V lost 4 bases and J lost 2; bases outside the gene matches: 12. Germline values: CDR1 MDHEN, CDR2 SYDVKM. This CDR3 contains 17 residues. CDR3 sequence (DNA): TGTGCCAGCAGTTCTTTGGGAGGGGTTGTCTACACAGATACGCAGTATTTT. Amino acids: CASSSLGGVVYTDTQYF.

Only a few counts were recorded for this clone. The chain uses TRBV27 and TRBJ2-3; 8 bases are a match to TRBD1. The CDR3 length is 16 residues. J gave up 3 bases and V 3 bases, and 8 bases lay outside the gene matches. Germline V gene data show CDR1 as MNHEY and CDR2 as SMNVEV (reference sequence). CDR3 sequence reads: CASSFIGQGRTDTQYF. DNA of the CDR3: TGTGCCAGCAGTTTCATAGGACAGGGCCGAACAGATACGCAGTATTTT.

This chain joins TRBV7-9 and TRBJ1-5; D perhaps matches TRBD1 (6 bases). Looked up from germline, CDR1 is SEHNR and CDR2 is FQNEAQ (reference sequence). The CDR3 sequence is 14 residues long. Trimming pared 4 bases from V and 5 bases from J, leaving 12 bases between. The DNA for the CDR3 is TGTGCCAGCAGCTCAGGGGCCCGGGATCAGCCCCAGCATTTT. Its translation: CASSSGARDQPQHF.

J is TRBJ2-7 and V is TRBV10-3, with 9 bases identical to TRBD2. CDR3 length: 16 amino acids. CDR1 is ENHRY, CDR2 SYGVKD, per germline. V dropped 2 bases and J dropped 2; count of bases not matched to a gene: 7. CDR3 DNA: TGTGCCATCAGTGAGGTAAGACTAGCGGCCACCTACGAGCAGTACTTC. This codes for CAISEVRLAATYEQYF.

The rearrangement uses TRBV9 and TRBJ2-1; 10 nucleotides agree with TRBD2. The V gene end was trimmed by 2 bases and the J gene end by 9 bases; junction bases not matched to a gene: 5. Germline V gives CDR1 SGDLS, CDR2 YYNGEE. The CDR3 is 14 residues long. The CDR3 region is CASSVGGTSAEQFF. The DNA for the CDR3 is TGTGCCAGCAGCGTGGGAGGGACTAGCGCTGAGCAGTTCTTC.

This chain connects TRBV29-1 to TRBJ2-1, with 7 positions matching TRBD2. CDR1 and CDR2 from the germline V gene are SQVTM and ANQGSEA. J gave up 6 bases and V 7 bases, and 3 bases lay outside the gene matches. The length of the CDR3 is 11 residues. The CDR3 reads CSGEGGNEQFF. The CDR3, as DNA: TGCAGCGGGGAGGGCGGCAATGAGCAGTTCTTC.

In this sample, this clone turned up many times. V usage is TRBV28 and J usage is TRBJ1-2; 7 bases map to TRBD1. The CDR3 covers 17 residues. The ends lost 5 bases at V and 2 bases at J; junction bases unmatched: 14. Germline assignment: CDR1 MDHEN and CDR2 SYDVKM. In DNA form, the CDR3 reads TGTGCCAGCAGTCCCGCCGGGACAGCAGAGCAGAACTATGGCTACACCTTC. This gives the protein CASSPAGTAEQNYGYTF.